The present TCR beta chain was sequenced within a study of PD-1 blockade in classical Hodgkin lymphoma (dated by TCRdb to about 2020). The study in broad terms: A peripheral blood immune signature of response to PD-1 blockade in classical Hodgkin lymphoma was defined using TCR beta sequencing and CyTOF. What the study reported, not specific to this receptor: Baseline TCR diversity was reported as lower in newly diagnosed patients than in healthy donors, and lower still in relapsed/refractory patients. Only a single clinical trial cohort was studied, and what caused the repertoire differences, possibly disease activity or prior therapy, remained undefined.

The sample's time point label, decoded: newly diagnosed, previously untreated cHL patient sample. To serve as a comparison group for the relapsed/refractory trial patients, PBMCs were sequenced from patients with newly diagnosed, previously untreated classical Hodgkin lymphoma. After peripheral blood was drawn into 8 mL Vacutainer Cell Preparation Tubes, PBMCs were isolated by centrifugation and then cryopreserved. In regard to this clone: Its recognized antigen is unknown. No base quality information exists; no much larger clone differs at one position.

The CDR3 numbers 18 residues from cysteine through phenylalanine. The sequence is cut down to CDR3 DNA, 54 bases in frame from base 1. CDR1 and CDR2 are read off the germline V gene as SGHRS and YFSETQ. Clipping removes 5 bases from V and 4 bases from J, with 16 as the unmatched junction base count. The Qiagen DNeasy kit was used to extract genomic DNA both from unsorted PBMCs and from the negatively selected CD4+ and CD8+ fractions. TCR beta CDR3 regions were subjected to amplification by immunoSEQ multiplex PCR with primers that anneal to V and J segments. A synthetic immune receptor repertoire was used to minimize amplification bias, and any remaining bias was removed computationally after sequencing. The original pipeline was this. Repertoire diversity was quantified as the Shannon entropy index using custom Python scripts. Unsorted, CD4+ and CD8+ repertoires were analyzed separately, except in combined analyses where CD4+ and CD8+ sequences were merged in silico. TCRdb obtained this table from immuneACCESS and retained in-frame rearrangements with V and J assigned. These tables miss some clones; where compared with another copy, unresolved V genes account for less than half of the shortfall, and the remainder is unexplained. V and J calls and clone size are as listed in that table; D and trimming were resolved from the DNA. In all, the sample holds tens of thousands of clones, and roughly 94% of those were seen once. The ten top clones hold around 2% of the sample.

Material: peripheral blood mononuclear cells (PBMCs). This sequence was found in a human donor with classical Hodgkin lymphoma. The sequence joins TRBV5-1 to TRBJ2-5; 11 junctional bases match TRBD2. The base sequence is TGCGCCAGCAGGGAGAACGGGGCACTAGCGGGAGATCGAGAGACCCAGTACTTC. Its protein is CASRENGALAGDRETQYF.